Detailed here is one T cell receptor (beta chain). Antigen specificity is unknown. Produced via immunoSEQ multiplex PCR; TCRdb's table is partial and in-frame only. The sample gives around 12,000 clones, 65% to 85% of which show up once; approximately 20% is in the top ten. These data belong to a study of T cells in localized non-small cell lung cancer. Study-wide points: The appearance of a median approximately 57 of the top 100 tumor clones was seen in adjacent lung. A denser population of T cells in blood accompanied longer overall survival. Exceeding tumor, uninvolved adjacent lung had the highest T cell clonality.

Trimming at V came to 4 bases and at J to 2 bases, leaving 4 bases not matched to a gene. CDR3 length: 16 residues. Germline V gene sequence: CDR1 LGHNA, CDR2 YNFKEQ. This rearrangement joins TRBV4-2 to TRBJ2-6; 8 bases align to TRBD2. Sequences were derived from peripheral blood, sampled before any cancer treatment. This receptor was taken from a male donor aged 60 or older with stage I lung adenocarcinoma. The DNA of the CDR3 is TGTGCCAGCAGCCCCGATAGCGGGGCTGGGGCCAACGTCCTGACTTTC. This gives the protein CASSPDSGAGANVLTF.